The rows below give T cell receptor beta chains drawn from one sample of a study of OX40 agonist ivuxolimab in advanced cancers. Data came from immunoSEQ multiplex PCR; TCRdb stores just in-frame clones and leaves some out. This sample has 45,000 or so clones; around nine tenths occur once, and the top ten carry roughly 12%. This specimen consisted of CD4+ or CD8+ T cells sorted from blood, obtained in a trial of the OX40 agonist ivuxolimab. The receptor set was obtained from an adult with an advanced solid tumor such as melanoma, head and neck, liver or kidney cancer. Each CDR3 is given with its conserved first and last residue. Each record gives: J gene, D gene, V gene, clone size, CDR3 length, CDR3 DNA, CDR3 protein. D genes are given only for firm matches. Clone size appears in some rows only: once, few, many, or a class for an expanded clone.

TRBJ1-2 | - | TRBV13 | - | 15 | TGTGCCAGCAGCTTAGTAGCAGATCCTAACTATGGCTACACCTTC | CASSLVADPNYGYTF
TRBJ1-1 | TRBD1 | TRBV6-5 | - | 15 | TGTGCCAGCAGGATGCAGGGACAGGGGAACACTGAAGCTTTCTTT | CASRMQGQGNTEAFF
TRBJ2-7 | - | TRBV19 | - | 14 | TGTGCCAGTAGTATGCCACAGGGCGTTTACGAGCAGTACTTC | CASSMPQGVYEQYF
TRBJ2-7 | - | TRBV5-1 | - | 14 | TGCGCCAGCAGCTTGGGAGACGGGACCTACGAGCAGTACTTC | CASSLGDGTYEQYF
TRBJ2-2 | TRBD2 | TRBV4-1 | - | 21 | TGCGCCAGCAGCCATCCGGGAACTAGCGGGGGCCCGAGTCGACACACCGGGGAGCTGTTTTTT | CASSHPGTSGGPSRHTGELFF
TRBJ2-5 | - | TRBV7-9 | - | 16 | TGTGCCAGCAGCTTAGTTCCCGGACAGCCGCAAGAGACCCAGTACTTC | CASSLVPGQPQETQYF
TRBJ2-7 | TRBD2 | TRBV10-3 | - | 13 | TGTGCCATCAGTGAGGTGGTAGCGGGTACCCCGTACTTC | CAISEVVAGTPYF
TRBJ2-5 | - | TRBV28 | - | 11 | TGTGCCAGCAGTTTTACTGAGACCCAGTACTTC | CASSFTETQYF
TRBJ2-3 | - | TRBV11-2 | - | 15 | TGTGCCAGCAGCTTAGAAGGCTACTTCACAGATACGCAGTATTTT | CASSLEGYFTDTQYF
TRBJ2-1 | - | TRBV19 | once | 13 | TGTGCCAGTAGGCCTGGTGGCTACAATGAGCAGTTCTTC | CASRPGGYNEQFF
TRBJ2-3 | - | TRBV2 | few | 15 | TGTGCCAGCTTACTCCGTGAGGGCCCCACAGATACGCAGTATTTT | CASLLREGPTDTQYF
TRBJ1-4 | - | TRBV15 | - | 13 | TGTGCCACCAGCAGAGGAGGGTCGGAAAAACTGTTTTTT | CATSRGGSEKLFF
TRBJ2-1 | - | TRBV12-5 | - | 13 | TGTGCTAGCAGGTGGTACCTCAGGAATGAGCAGTTCTTC | CASRWYLRNEQFF
TRBJ2-7 | - | TRBV28 | - | 14 | TGTGCCAGCAGTCCGCAGTATGGCTCCTACGAGCAGTACTTC | CASSPQYGSYEQYF
TRBJ1-4 | - | TRBV6-5 | - | 14 | TGTGCCAGCAGTTCCGTACAGGGTAATGAAAAACTGTTTTTT | CASSSVQGNEKLFF
TRBJ1-1 | - | TRBV4-3 | - | 14 | TGCGCCAGCAGCCAAGTGATGTGGGGCACTGAAGCTTTCTTT | CASSQVMWGTEAFF
TRBJ2-7 | - | TRBV7-9 | - | 16 | TGTGCCAGCAGCTCTCGGGGCGAAAGGAGGACCTACGAGCAGTACTTC | CASSSRGERRTYEQYF
TRBJ2-7 | TRBD2 | TRBV4-2 | - | 16 | TGTGCCAGCAGCCAAGAACTGCTAGCGGGGTCGAGGGAGCAGTACTTC | CASSQELLAGSREQYF
TRBJ2-7 | - | TRBV9 | - | 16 | TGTGCCAGCAGCGTAGTCCCGGGACGCACGCCCTACGAGCAGTACTTC | CASSVVPGRTPYEQYF
TRBJ2-7 | TRBD2 | TRBV27 | - | 14 | TGTGCCAGCAGTCTAGCGGGAGGGCCATACGAGCAGTACTTC | CASSLAGGPYEQYF
TRBJ2-1 | TRBD2 | TRBV19 | - | 20 | TGTGCCAGTAGTATATCCGGGGCTAGCGGGACCACCTTGTTCTGGAATGAGCAGTTCTTC | CASSISGASGTTLFWNEQFF
TRBJ2-3 | - | TRBV19 | - | 18 | TGTGCCAGTAGTATAGGTTGGAGGGACTCGCCTCATGGAGATACGCAGTATTTT | CASSIGWRDSPHGDTQYF
TRBJ2-7 | - | TRBV2 | - | 15 | TGTGCCAGCAGTGAATACACGGCGGAGGTCTACGAGCAGTACTTC | CASSEYTAEVYEQYF
TRBJ2-5 | - | TRBV7-9 | - | 14 | TGTGCCAGCAGCCGCTCAGGGGCCCAAGAGACCCAGTACTTC | CASSRSGAQETQYF
TRBJ1-2 | - | TRBV9 | - | 14 | TGTGCCAGCAGCGTAGGGGCAGCCAACTATGGCTACACCTTC | CASSVGAANYGYTF
TRBJ2-7 | - | TRBV6-6 | - | 13 | TGTGCCAGCAGTCGGGGATCGTTCGACGAGCAGTACTTC | CASSRGSFDEQYF